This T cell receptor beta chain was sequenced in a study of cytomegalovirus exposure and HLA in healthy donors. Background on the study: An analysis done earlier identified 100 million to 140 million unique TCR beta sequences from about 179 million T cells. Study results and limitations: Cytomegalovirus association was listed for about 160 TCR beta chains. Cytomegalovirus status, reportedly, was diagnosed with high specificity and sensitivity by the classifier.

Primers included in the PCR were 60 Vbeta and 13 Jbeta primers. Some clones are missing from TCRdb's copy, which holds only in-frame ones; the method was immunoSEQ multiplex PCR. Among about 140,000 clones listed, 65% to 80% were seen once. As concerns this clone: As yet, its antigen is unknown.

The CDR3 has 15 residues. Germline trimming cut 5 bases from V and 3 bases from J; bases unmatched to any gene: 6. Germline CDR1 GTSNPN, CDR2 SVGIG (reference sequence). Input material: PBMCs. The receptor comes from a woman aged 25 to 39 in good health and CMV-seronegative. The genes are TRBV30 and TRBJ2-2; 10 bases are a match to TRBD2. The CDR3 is CAWSGLAIDTGELFF. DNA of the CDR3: TGTGCCTGGTCGGGACTAGCGATCGACACCGGGGAGCTGTTTTTT.